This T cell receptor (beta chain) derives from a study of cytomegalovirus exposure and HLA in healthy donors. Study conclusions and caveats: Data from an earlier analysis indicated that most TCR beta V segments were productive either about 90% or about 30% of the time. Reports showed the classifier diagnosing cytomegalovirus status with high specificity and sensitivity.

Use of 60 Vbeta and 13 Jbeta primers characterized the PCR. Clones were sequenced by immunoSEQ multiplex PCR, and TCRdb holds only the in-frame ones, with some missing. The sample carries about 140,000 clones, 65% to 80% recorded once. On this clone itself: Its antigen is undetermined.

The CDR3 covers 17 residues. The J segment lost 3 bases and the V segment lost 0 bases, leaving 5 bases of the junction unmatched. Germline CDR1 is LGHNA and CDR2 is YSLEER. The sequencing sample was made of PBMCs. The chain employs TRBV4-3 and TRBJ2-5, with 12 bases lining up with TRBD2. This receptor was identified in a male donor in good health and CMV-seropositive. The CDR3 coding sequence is TGCGCCAGCAGCCAAGATCTTGGACTAGCGGGAAAAGAGACCCAGTACTTC. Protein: CASSQDLGLAGKETQYF.